These 15 T cell receptor beta chains originate from one sample sequenced in a study of T cells in Graves' hyperthyroidism and ophthalmopathy. Amplification of TCR beta CDR3 regions used RNA as the template. HTBI primers drove first-round RT-PCR of the TCR CDR3. TCRdb fed the multiplex PCR reads into MiXCR, producing one record per CDR3 protein. Among about half a million distinct CDR3 sequences listed, just under 20% were seen once. Sequencing used blood. The receptors here all came from a man aged 35 to 55 with Graves' ophthalmopathy.

Ten or more counts support this clonotype. CDR3 DNA: TGTGCCAGCAGCCAAACCCAAACAGCTAATCAGCCCCAGCATTTT. Protein product: CASSQTQTANQPQHF. The V gene is TRBV3-1, the J gene TRBJ1-5; D unclear. The germline gives CDR1 LGHDT, CDR2 YNNKEL (reference sequence). The V and J ends lost 2 bases and 4 bases respectively, with 12 bases between them. The CDR3 totals 15 residues.

This clonotype was recorded a few times. This chain connects TRBV6-1 to TRBJ2-2; 8 bases align to TRBD1. This CDR3 contains 13 residues. Germline loops: CDR1 MNHNS, CDR2 SASEGT. Trimming took 6 bases from V and 7 from J; bases not matched to a gene: 4. The CDR3 here is CASRVQGGGELFF. DNA of the CDR3: TGTGCCAGCAGGGTACAGGGGGGCGGGGAGCTGTTTTTT.

The rearrangement uses TRBV6-2 or TRBV6-3 and TRBJ2-7; 10 bases line up with TRBD2. The CDR3 has 14 residues. With 5 bases clipped from V and 5 bases from J, the junction kept 6 bases outside the gene matches. CDR1 and CDR2 (germline): MNHEY, SVGEGT. The CDR3 DNA follows: TGTGCCAGCAGTCCCCTAGCGGGAGAGAACGAGCAGTACTTC. This encodes CASSPLAGENEQYF.

This clonotype was observed many times. The gene calls are TRBV14 and TRBJ1-1, with 7 bases fitting TRBD1. Germline V gene sequence: CDR1 SGHDN, CDR2 FVKESK. After removal of 5 bases from V and 4 bases from J, the junction contained 10 bases not matched to a gene. The CDR3 loop spans 15 amino acids. CDR3 DNA sequence: TGTGCCAGCAGCACCCACAGGGGAAGGAGCACTGAAGCTTTCTTT. Amino acid sequence: CASSTHRGRSTEAFF.

This clonotype was found a few times. V is TRBV7-6 and J is TRBJ2-6; no reliable D call. This CDR3 spans 17 amino acids. Per germline, CDR1 SGHVS and CDR2 FNYEAQ. Trimming stripped 3 bases from V and 1 base from J, with 13 bases between. In DNA form, the CDR3 reads TGTGCCAGCAGCTTGGCGGCCGCCCGGTCTGGGGCCAACGTCCTGACTTTC. Protein product: CASSLAAARSGANVLTF.

The chain links TRBV11-2 to TRBJ1-2, with D possibly being TRBD1 (6 bases). The CDR3 length is 15 residues. Germline V lookup: CDR1 SGHAT, CDR2 FQNNGV. The ends were cut back, 3 bases at V and 3 bases at J, with 14 bases in the middle. This chain's CDR3 is CASSFGAGQYYGYTF. For the CDR3, the DNA is TGTGCCAGCAGCTTCGGGGCTGGACAGTACTATGGCTACACCTTC.

This clonotype was seen a handful of times. This rearrangement joins TRBV6-2 or TRBV6-3 to TRBJ2-2; 12 nucleotides align to TRBD2. J was trimmed by 5 bases and V by 6 bases; bases with no gene match: 10. This CDR3 is 17 amino acids long. Germline lookup yields CDR1 MNHEY and CDR2 SVGEGT. In DNA, the CDR3 is TGTGCCAGCAGCTACGACGGACTAGCGGGAACAACCGGGGAGCTGTTTTTT. Translated: CASSYDGLAGTTGELFF.

This clonotype has just one count. The genes are TRBV27 and TRBJ2-1; 7 positions match TRBD1. Germline CDR1 MNHEY, CDR2 SMNVEV (reference sequence). The CDR3 spans 16 residues. Trimming took 5 bases from V and 5 from J; bases not matched to a gene: 12. The CDR3 bases are TGTGCCAGCAGTAGGACCTATAGGGGGCGGGACAATGAGCAGTTCTTC. Protein sequence: CASSRTYRGRDNEQFF.

This clonotype has ten or more counts. J is TRBJ2-2 and V is TRBV2; no clear D gene. The length of the CDR3 is 11 residues. In germline, CDR1 is SNHLY, CDR2 FYNNEI. V was shortened by 8 bases and J by 5 bases, with 6 bases between the two germline ends. The CDR3 nucleotides read TGTGCCAGCGTCGTAACCGGGGAGCTGTTTTTT. Its protein product is CASVVTGELFF.

This clonotype was seen at least ten times. This chain joins TRBV2 and TRBJ2-5; 14 bases are shared with TRBD2. V dropped 2 bases and J dropped 4; count of bases not matched to a gene: 9. The length of the CDR3 is 18 residues. Germline CDR1 is SNHLY and CDR2 is FYNNEI. CDR3 bases: TGTGCCAGCAGTGAAACAGGACTAGCGGGAGGATCGGGAGAGACCCAGTACTTC. Translating it yields CASSETGLAGGSGETQYF. The variable domain in full, with the rest retrieved from reference TRBV2 and TRBJ2-5, is EPEVTQTPSHQVTQMGQEVILRCVPISNHLYFYWYRQILGQKVEFLVSFYNNEISEKSEIFDDQFSVERPDGSNFTLKIRSTKLEDSAMYFCASSETGLAGGSGETQYFGPGTRLLVL.

This clonotype was observed a few times. The rearrangement links TRBV15 to TRBJ2-5; D is possibly TRBD1 or TRBD2 (5 bases each). The CDR3 extends over 15 amino acids. Germline CDR1 LNHNV, CDR2 YYDKDF (reference sequence). With 0 bases removed from V and 2 bases from J, the gap between germline ends came to 10 bases. This CDR3 is CATSRDLGEQETQYF. CDR3 sequence (DNA): TGTGCCACCAGCAGAGATTTGGGGGAACAAGAGACCCAGTACTTC.

This chain links TRBV5-1 with TRBJ2-5, with 11 bases that match TRBD2. There are 16 residues in the CDR3. Germline V gene lookup returns CDR1 SGHRS and CDR2 YFSETQ. V lost 4 bases, J lost 2 bases, and 7 bases stayed unmatched. CDR3 protein: CASSPGLAGSQETQYF. The CDR3 DNA is TGCGCCAGCAGCCCCGGACTAGCGGGTAGTCAAGAGACCCAGTACTTC.

The chain uses TRBV13 and TRBJ2-7; 11 bases match TRBD2. V shed 5 bases, J shed 3 bases, and the junction held 6 bases outside the gene matches. Germline values: CDR1 PRHDT, CDR2 FYEKMQ (reference sequence). The CDR3 sequence is 15 residues long. The CDR3 reads CASSVTGTSGYEQYF. CDR3 in DNA: TGTGCCAGCAGCGTTACCGGGACTAGCGGCTACGAGCAGTACTTC.

In this sample, this clonotype turned up many times. This chain uses TRBV30 with TRBJ2-1, with D maybe TRBD2 (5 bases). This CDR3 comprises 13 residues. The V gene lost 4 bases and the J gene lost 2 bases, with 9 bases spanning the gap. Germline CDR1 GTSNPN, CDR2 SVGIG (reference sequence). The chain's CDR3 is CAWIGVTYNEQFF. The CDR3 bases are TGTGCCTGGATCGGGGTAACCTACAATGAGCAGTTCTTC.

For this clonotype: The junction and the germline gene differ at one end; a read error may be behind it. DNA for the CDR3: TGTGCCAGCTCACCAGGGAACACTGGAGCTTTCTTT. Translation gives CASSPGNTGAFF. This chain uses TRBV18 with TRBJ1-1; no reliable D call. The length of the CDR3 is 12 residues. Germline V gene sequence: CDR1 KGHSH, CDR2 LQKENI.